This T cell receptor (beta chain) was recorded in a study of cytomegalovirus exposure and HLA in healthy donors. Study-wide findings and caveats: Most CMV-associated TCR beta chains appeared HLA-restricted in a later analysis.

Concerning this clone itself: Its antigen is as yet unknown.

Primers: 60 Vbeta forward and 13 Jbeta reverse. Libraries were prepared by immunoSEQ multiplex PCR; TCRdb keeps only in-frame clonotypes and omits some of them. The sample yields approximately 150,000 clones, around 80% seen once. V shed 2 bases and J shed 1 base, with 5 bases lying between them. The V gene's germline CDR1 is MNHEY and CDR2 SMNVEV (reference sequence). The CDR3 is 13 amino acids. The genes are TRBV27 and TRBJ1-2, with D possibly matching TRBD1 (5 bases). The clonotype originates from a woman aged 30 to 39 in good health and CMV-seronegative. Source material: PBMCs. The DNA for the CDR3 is TGTGCCAGCAGTTTACAGGGTAACTATGGCTACACCTTC. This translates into CASSLQGNYGYTF.